One and the same sample provided the 32 T cell receptor beta chains below, sequenced in a study of T cells in Graves' hyperthyroidism and ophthalmopathy. TCR beta CDR3 region amplification was performed from RNA transcripts. The TCR CDR3 was amplified in a first-round RT-PCR using the HTBI primer set. Using its own MiXCR run on the multiplex PCR reads, TCRdb lists one record per CDR3 protein. The profile shows a few hundred thousand distinct CDR3 sequences, 14% to 15% of them singletons. Specimen: blood. These receptor sequences come from a woman aged 30 to 39 with Graves' hyperthyroidism.

There are many counts of this clonotype. CDR3 sequence: CASSSRPSSYEQYF. The CDR3 nucleotides read TGCGCCAGCAGCTCCCGACCGAGCTCCTACGAGCAGTACTTC. This chain links TRBV5-1 with TRBJ2-7; D is undetermined. The CDR3 has 14 amino acids. Trimming cost V 3 bases and J 0 bases, with 10 bases left between them. Germline CDR1 reads SGHRS; CDR2 reads YFSETQ.

This clonotype was counted ten times or more. V gene TRBV18 combines with J gene TRBJ2-5; D unresolved. Trimming removed 3 bases at V and 5 bases at J, with 13 bases between. The CDR3 sequence is 14 residues long. Germline V gene data show CDR1 as KGHSH and CDR2 as LQKENI. CDR3 in DNA: TGTGCCAGCTCACCGGGATCCCCTCCGGAGACCCAGTACTTC. This sequence encodes CASSPGSPPETQYF.

This clonotype was seen more than once but under ten times. The V gene is TRBV7-9, the J gene TRBJ1-4, with D perhaps matching TRBD1 (5 bases). The CDR3 extends over 14 amino acids. V was trimmed by 2 bases and J by 6 bases, leaving 10 bases between them. Germline V lookup: CDR1 SEHNR, CDR2 FQNEAQ (reference sequence). CDR3 nucleotide sequence: TGTGCCAGCAGCTTACACGACAGAGATGAAAAACTGTTTTTT. Encoded protein: CASSLHDRDEKLFF. The full variable domain, rest sourced from reference TRBV7-9 and TRBJ1-4, is DTGVSQNPRHKITKRGQNVTFRCDPISEHNRLYWYRQTLGQGPEFLTYFQNEAQLEKSRLLSDRFSAERPKGSFSTLEIQRTEQGDSAMYLCASSLHDRDEKLFFGSGTQLSVL.

This clonotype was picked up a small number of times. The chain employs TRBV6-1 and TRBJ2-1; perhaps TRBD2 as D (5 bases). Germline loops: CDR1 MNHNS, CDR2 SASEGT. V was shortened by 1 base and J by 5 bases, with 12 bases between the two germline ends. This CDR3 spans 15 amino acids. In DNA form, the CDR3 reads TGTGCCAGCAGTGAAGGCGGAGGCGGCCACAATGAGCAGTTCTTC. This encodes CASSEGGGGHNEQFF.

The chain has TRBV5-5 and TRBJ1-2; the D gene is possibly TRBD1 (5 bases). Trimming took 4 bases from V and 1 from J, leaving 17 bases between them. This CDR3 has 16 amino acids. Germline V gene lookup returns CDR1 SGHKS and CDR2 YYEKEE (reference sequence). The CDR3 is CASSPSVGQYNYGYTF. The CDR3 DNA reads as TGTGCCAGCAGCCCCTCGGTGGGGCAGTATAACTATGGCTACACCTTC.

This sequence joins TRBV7-2 and TRBJ1-5; no firm D call. The CDR3 runs to 14 residues. Germline CDR1 SGHTA, CDR2 FQGNSA. Trimming shortened V by 2 bases and J by 0 bases, and 5 bases separated the two germline ends. The CDR3 DNA reads TGTGCCAGCAGCTTATTTGGTAGCAATCAGCCCCAGCATTTT. It is translated as CASSLFGSNQPQHF.

The DNA of the CDR3 is TGTGCCAGCAGTTCGACCGGGCACAATGAGCAGTTCTTC. Its protein product is CASSSTGHNEQFF. The chain joins TRBV28 to TRBJ2-1; no clear D. Germline V gene lookup returns CDR1 MDHEN and CDR2 SYDVKM. The V and J ends lost 4 bases and 5 bases respectively, with 9 bases between them. The CDR3 loop spans 13 amino acids.

This clonotype was found many times. V usage is TRBV9 and J usage is TRBJ1-2; the match to TRBD1 covers 8 bases. With 3 bases clipped from V and 3 bases from J, the junction kept 4 bases outside the gene matches. Germline V gives CDR1 SGDLS, CDR2 YYNGEE. CDR3 length: 14 residues. The CDR3 protein is CASSGGQGDYGYTF. For the CDR3, the DNA is TGTGCCAGCAGCGGAGGACAGGGAGACTATGGCTACACCTTC.

This clonotype showed up many times. This chain uses TRBV27 with TRBJ2-2; 16 positions match TRBD2. The germline CDR1 and CDR2 sequences are MNHEY and SMNVEV (reference sequence). Unmatched junction bases numbered 11, after V lost 0 bases and J lost 4 bases. The CDR3 spans 21 residues. The CDR3 here is CASSLSVTGLAGGPRTGELFF. CDR3 sequence (DNA): TGTGCCAGCAGTTTATCGGTTACGGGACTAGCGGGAGGGCCACGCACCGGGGAGCTGTTTTTT.

The chain uses TRBV7-3 and TRBJ2-1; 10 nucleotides match TRBD2. In germline, CDR1 is SGHTA, CDR2 FQGTGA. V lost 4 bases and J lost 5; bases outside the gene matches: 2. This CDR3 has 14 amino acids. The chain's CDR3 is CASSYGTSDNEQFF. Written as DNA, the CDR3 is TGTGCCAGCAGCTACGGGACTAGCGACAATGAGCAGTTCTTC.

A few counts support this clonotype. For the CDR3, the DNA is TGTGCCAGCAGTTTAGGGATCGTCGAGCAGTACTTC. It codes for CASSLGIVEQYF. The chain joins TRBV28 to TRBJ2-7, with no clear D. The germline V gene has CDR1 MDHEN and CDR2 SYDVKM. The CDR3 is made up of 12 amino acids. Trimming removed 2 bases from V and 6 bases from J, with 8 bases in between.

The chain links TRBV20-1 to TRBJ2-3, with 8 positions matching TRBD2. Germline CDR1 DFQATT, CDR2 SNEGSKA (reference sequence). V was clipped by 3 bases and J by 0 bases; unmatched bases: 8. CDR3 length: 16 residues. CDR3 sequence (DNA): TGCAGTGCTAGCCGGGGGGGGAGCCAGAGCACAGATACGCAGTATTTT. This codes for CSASRGGSQSTDTQYF.

The V call is TRBV28, the J call TRBJ2-2; either TRBD1 or TRBD2 may fit D (5 bases each). Germline V gene lookup returns CDR1 MDHEN and CDR2 SYDVKM. The CDR3 is 16 amino acids. V was pared by 4 bases and J by 0 bases, with 12 bases between. The CDR3 loop is CASSSPGGPNTGELFF. The CDR3 DNA is TGTGCCAGCAGTTCCCCTGGGGGACCGAACACCGGGGAGCTGTTTTTT. Variable domain in full (rest from reference TRBV28 and TRBJ2-2): DVKVTQSSRYLVKRTGEKVFLECVQDMDHENMFWYRQDPGLGLRLIYFSYDVKMKEKGDIPEGYSVSREKKERFSLILESASTNQTSMYLCASSSPGGPNTGELFFGEGSRLTVL.

The J gene is TRBJ2-2, the V gene TRBV27; TRBD2 might be the D (5 bases). The CDR3 has 15 residues. Trimming removed 4 bases from V and 1 base from J, with 10 bases in between. The germline V gene has CDR1 MNHEY and CDR2 SMNVEV (reference sequence). The DNA for the CDR3 is TGTGCCAGCAGTTCTCGGGGTTGGAACACCGGGGAGCTGTTTTTT. This sequence encodes CASSSRGWNTGELFF.

This clonotype has more than one count but fewer than ten. The chain joins TRBV5-1 to TRBJ2-7; TRBD1 matches 11 bases. Germline-derived CDR1 and CDR2 are SGHRS and YFSETQ. With V trimmed by 4 bases and J by 5 bases, 5 bases remained unmatched. The CDR3 covers 14 residues. CDR3 sequence reads: CASSHGQGAHEQYF. CDR3 nucleotide sequence: TGCGCCAGCAGCCACGGACAGGGGGCTCACGAGCAGTACTTC.

This clonotype showed up many times. This chain connects TRBV27 to TRBJ2-1; D not certain. V lost 1 base and J 6 bases, leaving 7 bases between the germline ends. Germline CDR1 MNHEY, CDR2 SMNVEV (reference sequence). The CDR3 length is 13 residues. For the CDR3, the DNA is TGTGCCAGCAGTTTATGGGCTGGCAATGAGCAGTTCTTC. Its translation is CASSLWAGNEQFF.

This clonotype has ten or more counts. V and J are TRBV28 and TRBJ2-7; D might be TRBD2 (6 bases). Trimming removed 4 bases at V and 1 base at J, with 11 bases between. CDR3 length equals 14 residues. The V gene's germline CDR1 is MDHEN and CDR2 SYDVKM. DNA for the CDR3: TGTGCCAGCAGTTGGGAGGTCGGGTCCTACGAGCAGTACTTC. Protein sequence: CASSWEVGSYEQYF. Combining the CDR3 with reference TRBV28 and TRBJ2-7 gives the whole variable domain DVKVTQSSRYLVKRTGEKVFLECVQDMDHENMFWYRQDPGLGLRLIYFSYDVKMKEKGDIPEGYSVSREKKERFSLILESASTNQTSMYLCASSWEVGSYEQYFGPGTRLTVT.

This clonotype has at least ten counts. The chain recombines TRBV6-5 with TRBJ2-7, with TRBD2 matching over 10 bases. Germline values: CDR1 MNHEY, CDR2 SVGAGI. The CDR3 loop spans 16 amino acids. V shed 2 bases, J shed 5 bases, and the junction held 9 bases outside the gene matches. CDR3 nucleotides: TGTGCCAGCAGTTACGGGAGTAGCGGGAGGCTCAACGAGCAGTACTTC. Its protein product is CASSYGSSGRLNEQYF.

This clonotype was observed at least ten times. V usage is TRBV30 and J usage is TRBJ1-5; 10 nucleotides align to TRBD1. CDR1 GTSNPN and CDR2 SVGIG come from the germline V gene (reference sequence). The junction had 6 bases not matched to a gene; V was cut back by 4 bases and J by 6 bases. The length of the CDR3 is 14 residues. In nucleotides, the CDR3 is TGTGCCTGGAACCGGGACAGGGGAGGTCAGCCCCAGCATTTT. This sequence encodes CAWNRDRGGQPQHF.

The V gene is TRBV9, the J gene TRBJ2-7, with D perhaps matching TRBD1 (6 bases). V lost 0 bases and J lost 4, with 14 bases in between. The CDR3 has 15 residues. Germline-derived CDR1 and CDR2 are SGDLS and YYNGEE. Written as DNA, the CDR3 is TGTGCCAGCAGCGTAGGGGCAGGGGAGCTTTACGAGCAGTACTTC. Amino acids: CASSVGAGELYEQYF.

This clonotype was observed many times. This chain connects TRBV20-1 to TRBJ1-1, with unresolved D. The CDR3 is 13 amino acids. The V gene's germline CDR1 is DFQATT and CDR2 SNEGSKA (reference sequence). V shed 2 bases and J shed 9 bases, with 16 bases lying between them. CDR3 sequence reads: CSARISAVEKAFF. CDR3 nucleotides: TGCAGTGCTAGAATATCGGCGGTAGAGAAAGCTTTCTTT.

This clonotype was detected only a few times. The chain combines TRBV24-1 with TRBJ2-3; no definite D call. The CDR3 covers 15 residues. Per germline, CDR1 KGHDR and CDR2 SFDVKD. V lost 9 bases, J lost 1 base, and 16 bases lay in between. Here the CDR3 reads CATPGFPQGTDTQYF. CDR3 coding DNA: TGTGCCACCCCTGGGTTCCCTCAGGGCACAGATACGCAGTATTTT.

CDR3 in DNA: TGCAGCGTTGATCGGGATAGAGCGTACATCACAGATACGCAGTATTTT. Amino acid sequence: CSVDRDRAYITDTQYF. The rearrangement uses TRBV29-1 and TRBJ2-3, with D perhaps TRBD2 (5 bases). Trimming removed 3 bases at V and 2 bases at J, with 18 bases between. Per germline, CDR1 SQVTM and CDR2 ANQGSEA. The length of the CDR3 is 16 residues.

This clonotype was seen ten or more times. V and J are TRBV18 and TRBJ2-2; 8 bases line up with TRBD2. With V trimmed by 3 bases and J by 3 bases, 3 bases remained unmatched. This CDR3 spans 15 amino acids. Germline-derived CDR1 and CDR2 are KGHSH and LQKENI. The CDR3 protein is CASSPSGIYTGELFF. The CDR3 bases are TGTGCCAGCTCACCTAGCGGGATCTACACCGGGGAGCTGTTTTTT. Complete variable domain (other parts from reference TRBV18 and TRBJ2-2): NAGVMQNPRHLVRRRGQEARLRCSPMKGHSHVYWYRQLPEEGLKFMVYLQKENIIDESGMPKERFSAEFPKEGPSILRIQQVVRGDSAAYFCASSPSGIYTGELFFGEGSRLTVL.

Points on this clonotype: A much larger clone lies a single base off, so this may be a read error. The chain carries TRBV2 and TRBJ2-1; TRBD2 is a possible D gene (7 bases). CDR3 size: 15 residues. Germline CDR1 reads SNHLY; CDR2 reads FYNNEI. Here the CDR3 reads CASSQGLGGGGEQSF. The CDR3 nucleotides are TGTGCCAGCAGTCAGGGGCTAGGGGGAGGGGGGGAGCAGTCCTTC.

This rearrangement joins TRBV3-1 to TRBJ2-1, with 7 bases that match TRBD2. CDR1 and CDR2 from the germline V gene are LGHDT and YNNKEL (reference sequence). The J segment lost 0 bases and the V segment lost 3 bases, leaving 5 bases of the junction unmatched. CDR3 length equals 16 residues. The CDR3 sequence is CASSHKRGTSYNEQFF. CDR3 bases: TGTGCCAGCAGCCACAAGCGGGGTACCTCCTACAATGAGCAGTTCTTC.

The chain is built from TRBV9 and TRBJ1-3; D is perhaps TRBD1 (6 bases). The CDR3 consists of 17 residues. Trimming stripped 0 bases from V and 3 bases from J, with 16 bases between. The germline V gene encodes CDR1 SGDLS and CDR2 YYNGEE. In nucleotides, the CDR3 is TGTGCCAGCAGCGTAGAGGGAGATACAGGGAGTGGAAACACCATATATTTT. It encodes CASSVEGDTGSGNTIYF.

The sample holds many counts of this clonotype. The V gene is TRBV6-5, the J gene TRBJ2-7, with TRBD1 identical over 9 bases. After removal of 2 bases from V and 2 bases from J, the junction contained 4 bases not matched to a gene. Germline V gene sequence: CDR1 MNHEY, CDR2 SVGAGI. The length of the CDR3 is 15 residues. The CDR3 sequence: CASSYEGQGPYEQYF. The CDR3 nucleotides are TGTGCCAGCAGTTACGAGGGACAGGGCCCCTACGAGCAGTACTTC.

This clonotype was recorded many times. This sequence joins TRBV28 and TRBJ2-7; D is unresolved. V lost 7 bases and J 2 bases, leaving 6 bases between the germline ends. Germline V lookup: CDR1 MDHEN, CDR2 SYDVKM. The CDR3 length is 11 residues. The DNA of the CDR3 is TGTGCCAGCACCACGGCCTACGAGCAGTACTTC. Translation gives CASTTAYEQYF. Using reference TRBV28 and TRBJ2-7 for the parts outside the CDR3, the full variable domain is DVKVTQSSRYLVKRTGEKVFLECVQDMDHENMFWYRQDPGLGLRLIYFSYDVKMKEKGDIPEGYSVSREKKERFSLILESASTNQTSMYLCASTTAYEQYFGPGTRLTVT.

In regard to this clonotype: Just one base apart from a much larger clone, this may be a read error. The J gene is TRBJ2-7, the V gene TRBV28, with a tentative D call TRBD1 (6 bases). CDR1 is MDHEN, CDR2 SYDVKM, per germline. With 6 bases removed from V and 2 bases from J, the gap between germline ends came to 17 bases. The length of the CDR3 is 15 residues. CDR3 sequence (DNA): TGTGCCAGCAGCCGCGTCGGGGACACCCCCTACGAGCAGTACTTC. Its translation: CASSRVGDTPYEQYF.

This clonotype was counted at least ten times. The chain combines TRBV28 with TRBJ2-1; D uncertain. Germline loops: CDR1 MDHEN, CDR2 SYDVKM. The CDR3 runs to 15 residues. The V gene lost 5 bases and the J gene lost 2 bases, with 13 bases spanning the gap. The CDR3 coding sequence is TGTGCCAGCAGTCCGCAGTCGCTTCCCTACAATGAGCAGTTCTTC. Translation gives CASSPQSLPYNEQFF.

On this clonotype itself: As the CDR3 is not closed by the conserved phenylalanine or tryptophan, this likely results from a read error. The V gene is TRBV11-2, the J gene TRBJ2-1; 8 positions agree with TRBD2. CDR3 length: 15 residues. V was pared by 1 base and J by 3 bases, with 2 bases of the junction left unmatched. The germline V gene encodes CDR1 SGHAT and CDR2 FQNNGV. The CDR3 DNA reads as TGTGCCAGCAGCTTAGGTACTAGCGGCTACAATGAGCAGTTCTTA. It yields the protein CASSLGTSGYNEQFL.